This entry lists 10 T cell receptor beta chains sequenced from one sample in a study of vaccination effects on CD4 cells after COVID-19. Sequencing was preceded by expansion of antigen-specific CD4+ T cells with viral peptide pools in the ViraFEST assay. After more than 8 days in culture, the CD4+ T cells were isolated. The person acquired a PCR-confirmed SARS-CoV-2 infection between March and December 2020. Participants completed two doses of the BNT162b2 or mRNA-1273 vaccine. These receptors are not linked to any known antigen. TCRdb's copy holds only in-frame clones and misses some; the assay was immunoSEQ multiplex PCR. This sample has 15,000 to 20,000 clones; about four fifths occur once, and the top ten carry more than 20%. Sample: CD4+ T cells from PBMCs cultured with SARS-CoV-2 spike peptides, taken after COVID-19 vaccination. All receptors come from a human donor who had a prior SARS-CoV-2 infection.

The chain combines TRBV7-8 with TRBJ2-3; unclear D gene. Trimming took 5 bases from V and 6 from J, leaving 6 bases between them. Germline V CDR1 and CDR2: SGHVS, FQNEAQ. The CDR3 is 11 residues long. CDR3 amino acids: CASSRDDTQYF. The CDR3, as DNA: TGTGCCAGCAGCCGAGATGATACGCAGTATTTT.

V and J are TRBV19 and TRBJ1-2, with TRBD1 identical over 7 bases. Germline CDR1 LNHDA, CDR2 SQIVND (reference sequence). The V and J ends lost 6 bases and 4 bases, in that order; junction bases with no gene match: 8. This CDR3 is built from 14 residues. CDR3 protein: CASRLAGGVYGYTF. Written as DNA, the CDR3 is TGTGCCAGTAGGCTCGCAGGGGGGGTCTATGGCTACACCTTC.

This chain links TRBV6-4 with TRBJ2-1, with D possibly matching TRBD2 (5 bases). Germline lookup yields CDR1 MRHNA and CDR2 SNTAGT. The CDR3 length is 15 residues. V dropped 6 bases and J dropped 1 base, with 13 bases sitting between them. CDR3 in DNA: TGTGCCAGCAGCCAAACTAGTGGGTCCTACAATGAGCAGTTCTTC. As protein: CASSQTSGSYNEQFF.

This clone was found a few times. Other nucleotide sequences from this sample produce the same CDR3. This chain links TRBV12-3 or TRBV12-4 with TRBJ2-7; D remains unclear. CDR3 length: 13 residues. Trimming shortened V by 8 bases and J by 0 bases, and 11 bases separated the two germline ends. As DNA, the CDR3 is TGTGCCAGCGGAAGGCGGAGCTCCTACGAGCAGTACTTC. Translating gives CASGRRSSYEQYF.

This chain joins TRBV10-3 and TRBJ1-5; TRBD1 matches at 8 bases. Losses at the gene ends were 7 bases for V and 3 bases for J; bases not matched to a gene: 2. The CDR3 extends over 13 amino acids. The germline V gene has CDR1 ENHRY and CDR2 SYGVKD. CDR3 sequence: CAITGQANQPQHF. Written as DNA, the CDR3 is TGTGCCATCACGGGACAGGCCAATCAGCCCCAGCATTTT.

The rearrangement uses TRBV9 and TRBJ1-4, with no clear D. CDR3 size: 15 residues. Trimming left V 0 bases short and J 5 bases short, with 11 bases between. From germline, CDR1 is SGDLS and CDR2 YYNGEE. CDR3 in amino acids: CASSVAGKTNEKLFF. Here the CDR3 DNA reads TGTGCCAGCAGCGTAGCTGGGAAAACGAATGAAAAACTGTTTTTT.

With respect to this clone: Because the CDR3's place on the DNA is in doubt, the DNA is left out and the CDR3 is given as listed by TCRdb. The chain links TRBV9 to TRBJ1-2; no check of the table's D call, TRBD1, against the DNA was made. Looked up from germline, CDR1 is SGDLS and CDR2 is YYNGEE. The CDR3 adds up to 13 amino acids, both ends counted. The CDR3 loop reads CASSVVGQGAGTF.

This clone came up a few times. The V call is TRBV6-5, the J call TRBJ2-7, with TRBD2 matching 13 bases. CDR1 and CDR2 from the germline V gene are MNHEY and SVGAGI. CDR3 length: 15 amino acids. V was pared by 2 bases and J by 6 bases, with 4 bases of the junction left unmatched. CDR3 amino acids: CASSYETSGRREQYF. Written as DNA, the CDR3 is TGTGCCAGCAGTTACGAGACTAGCGGGAGGCGCGAGCAGTACTTC.

This rearrangement joins TRBV2 to TRBJ1-2; 10 positions match TRBD1. This CDR3 region has 14 residues. Germline CDR1 is SNHLY and CDR2 is FYNNEI. J lost 4 bases, V lost 7 bases, and 6 bases had no gene match. The CDR3 spells CASTRQGAGYGYTF. CDR3 in DNA: TGTGCCAGCACTCGACAGGGGGCGGGCTATGGCTACACCTTC.

The sample holds one count of this clone. This chain uses TRBV5-6 with TRBJ2-3; D call uncertain. The germline CDR1 and CDR2 sequences are SGHDT and YYEEEE. Trimming left V 5 bases short and J 3 bases short, with 16 bases between. The CDR3 length is 15 residues. Written as DNA, the CDR3 is TGTGCCAGCAGTCAGACCCCAGATGGAACAGATACGCAGTATTTT. Protein product: CASSQTPDGTDTQYF.